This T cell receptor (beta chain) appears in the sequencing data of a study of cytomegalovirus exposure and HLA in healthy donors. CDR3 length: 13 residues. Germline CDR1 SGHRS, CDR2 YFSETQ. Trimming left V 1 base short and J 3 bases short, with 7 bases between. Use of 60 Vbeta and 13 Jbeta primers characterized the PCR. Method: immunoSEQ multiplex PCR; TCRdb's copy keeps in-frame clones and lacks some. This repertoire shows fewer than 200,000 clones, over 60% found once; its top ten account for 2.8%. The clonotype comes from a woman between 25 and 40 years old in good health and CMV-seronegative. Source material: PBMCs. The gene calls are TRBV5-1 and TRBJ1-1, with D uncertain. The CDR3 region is CASSLNGDTEAFF. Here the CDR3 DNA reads TGCGCCAGCAGCTTGAACGGGGACACTGAAGCTTTCTTT. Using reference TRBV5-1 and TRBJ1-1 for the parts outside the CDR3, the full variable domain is KAGVTQTPRYLIKTRGQQVTLSCSPISGHRSVSWYQQTPGQGLQFLFEYFSETQRNKGNFPGRFSGRQFSNSRSEMNVSTLELGDSALYLCASSLNGDTEAFFGQGTRLTVV.